This T cell receptor (beta chain) emerged from a study of blood T cell repertoires in COVID-19. Across the whole study: Acute and convalescent COVID-19 samples came from the United States, Italy and Spain. T cells, B-cell-depleted T cells, or PBMCs provided the cDNA or gDNA that served as material.

Some clones are missing from TCRdb's copy, which holds only in-frame ones; the method was immunoSEQ multiplex PCR. Here the sample spans under 50,000 clones, about 92% being singletons. With V trimmed by 4 bases and J by 4 bases, 4 bases remained unmatched. The CDR3 extends over 15 amino acids. Germline V gene data show CDR1 as MDHEN and CDR2 as SYDVKM. The chain recombines TRBV28 with TRBJ2-5; 12 positions match TRBD2. The sample was peripheral blood. The clonotype originates from a man aged 55 to 69 with COVID-19, enrolled during active disease. CDR3 coding DNA: TGTGCCAGCAGTTCACGGACTAGCGGGACAGAGACCCAGTACTTC. Translating gives CASSSRTSGTETQYF.